The 28 T cell receptor beta chains in this list originate from one sample, sequenced in a study of Graves' ophthalmopathy and Graves' hyperthyroidism. Amplification from RNA transcripts yielded the TCR beta CDR3 regions. HTBI primers were employed in first-round RT-PCR, then a second-round multiplex PCR followed. MiXCR was run by TCRdb on the multiplex PCR reads, yielding one entry per CDR3 protein. There are over 650,000 distinct CDR3 sequences in the sample; just over 40% occur only once, and 2.5% to 3.5% lies in the top ten. The sequenced sample consisted of peripheral blood. These receptors all stem from an adult man with Graves' ophthalmopathy.

This clonotype was recorded at least ten times. V is TRBV10-3 and J is TRBJ1-6; 9 bases map to TRBD1. The CDR3 is 13 amino acids. J was trimmed by 9 bases and V by 11 bases; bases with no gene match: 8. The germline V gene has CDR1 ENHRY and CDR2 SYGVKD. In DNA, the CDR3 is TGTGCCGCCGGGACAGGGCAGGGTTCACCCCTCCACTTT. Protein: CAAGTGQGSPLHF.

The chain is built from TRBV2 and TRBJ1-4, with D uncertain. The CDR3 contains 12 residues. The V and J ends lost 7 bases and 8 bases respectively, with 11 bases between them. Looked up from germline, CDR1 is SNHLY and CDR2 is FYNNEI. Written as DNA, the CDR3 is TGTGCCAGCACGCCGGTCGAGGAAAAACTGTTTTTT. Encoded protein: CASTPVEEKLFF.

V gene TRBV11-2 combines with J gene TRBJ1-5, with D possibly being TRBD1 (5 bases). The length of the CDR3 is 15 residues. With 6 bases removed from V and 6 bases from J, the gap between germline ends came to 18 bases. Germline assignment: CDR1 SGHAT and CDR2 FQNNGV. The CDR3 here is CASSDRQGAGQPQHF. As DNA, the CDR3 is TGTGCCAGCAGTGATAGGCAGGGAGCAGGTCAGCCCCAGCATTTT.

About this clonotype: Given the absence of the conserved phenylalanine or tryptophan at the CDR3 end, a read error is likely. The V gene is TRBV2, the J gene TRBJ2-7; 12 nucleotides align to TRBD2. The CDR3 is 15 amino acids. V dropped 3 bases and J dropped 4; count of bases not matched to a gene: 4. The germline CDR1 and CDR2 sequences are SNHLY and FYNNEI. CDR3 DNA: TGTGCCAGCAGTGAGCGACTAGCGGGAGTATACGAGCAGTACTGC. Translating gives CASSERLAGVYEQYC.

About this clonotype itself: The junction shows a germline mismatch at one end, possibly a read error. The chain has TRBV12-3 or TRBV12-4 and TRBJ2-7, with 7 nucleotides matching TRBD1. The CDR3 is 13 residues long. CDR3 nucleotide sequence: TGTGCCTGCAGTCTAATGACAGGGAACGAGCAGTACTTC. Translated: CACSLMTGNEQYF.

The rearrangement links TRBV2 to TRBJ2-7; 8 nucleotides align to TRBD1. This CDR3 region has 15 residues. V shed 6 bases, J shed 3 bases, and the junction held 10 bases outside the gene matches. Germline V gives CDR1 SNHLY, CDR2 FYNNEI. The CDR3 is CASSPSGGYGYEQYF. In nucleotides, the CDR3 is TGTGCCAGCAGCCCGTCAGGGGGCTATGGCTACGAGCAGTACTTC.

This clonotype was recorded only once. This rearrangement joins TRBV25-1 to TRBJ2-7; 7 bases match TRBD1. The length of the CDR3 is 15 residues. The J segment lost 2 bases and the V segment lost 6 bases, leaving 10 bases of the junction unmatched. The germline gives CDR1 MGHDK, CDR2 SYGVNS. In DNA form, the CDR3 reads TGTGCCAGCAGCTACAGGGACAGCGTAACCTACGAGCAGTACTTC. Its protein product is CASSYRDSVTYEQYF.

A few counts support this clonotype. At one end the junction does not follow the germline gene, possibly because of a read error. The genes are TRBV10-3 and TRBJ1-1; no firm D call. The germline CDR1 and CDR2 sequences are ENHRY and SYGVKD. CDR3 length equals 14 residues. The CDR3 sequence: CASSPVDPNTEAFF. CDR3 DNA sequence: TGTGCCAGCAGTCCAGTAGACCCGAACACTGAAGCTTTCTTT.

This sequence joins TRBV6-5 and TRBJ1-3; a possible D gene is TRBD1 (6 bases). There are 19 residues in the CDR3. Trimming took 2 bases from V and 1 from J, leaving 21 bases between them. Per the germline V gene, CDR1 is MNHEY and CDR2 is SVGAGI. The CDR3 DNA follows: TGTGCCAGCAGTTACACCTACAGAACCGGGACAACTTCTGGAAACACCATATATTTT. This codes for CASSYTYRTGTTSGNTIYF.

Comments on this clonotype: A much larger clone differs from this one at a single base, so this may be a read error. This sequence joins TRBV19 and TRBJ2-7; either TRBD1 or TRBD2 may supply D (5 bases each). This CDR3 contains 14 residues. Germline CDR1 LNHDA, CDR2 SQIVND (reference sequence). As DNA, the CDR3 is TGTGCCAGTAGTTCCGGGACCGAATCCTGCGAGCAGTACTTC. Protein product: CASSSGTESCEQYF. The full variable domain, completed using reference TRBV19 and TRBJ2-7, is DGGITQSPKYLFRKEGQNVTLSCEQNLNHDAMYWYRQDPGQGLRLIYYSQIVNDFQKGDIAEGYSVSREKKESFPLTVTSAQKNPTAFYLCASSSGTESCEQYFGPGTRLTVT.

Many counts were recorded for this clonotype. V gene TRBV25-1 combines with J gene TRBJ1-4; D uncertain. CDR3 length equals 15 residues. Germline CDR1 is MGHDK and CDR2 is SYGVNS. The germline V and J ends were trimmed by 3 bases and 5 bases, with 13 bases remaining between them. CDR3 sequence reads: CASSDQDGINEKLFF. As DNA, the CDR3 is TGTGCCAGCAGTGACCAAGACGGAATAAATGAAAAACTGTTTTTT.

This clonotype came up many times. The rearrangement uses TRBV10-3 and TRBJ1-2; D possibly corresponds to TRBD1 (6 bases). This CDR3 comprises 17 residues. The germline V gene has CDR1 ENHRY and CDR2 SYGVKD. Trimming took 4 bases from V and 4 from J, leaving 22 bases between them. The CDR3 DNA is TGTGCCATCAGTGCTTGGGGGCCTGGAACGAGAGGCTATGGCTACACCTTC. Its translation is CAISAWGPGTRGYGYTF.

This chain links TRBV30 with TRBJ1-4, with TRBD1 as a possible D gene (5 bases). Germline V gives CDR1 GTSNPN, CDR2 SVGIG (reference sequence). The ends were cut back, 3 bases at V and 3 bases at J, with 8 bases in the middle. CDR3 length: 13 residues. The CDR3 region is CAWSRDANEKLFF. In DNA form, the CDR3 reads TGTGCCTGGAGCAGGGATGCTAATGAAAAACTGTTTTTT.

This clonotype was seen more than once but under ten times. This rearrangement joins TRBV7-9 to TRBJ2-3, with 14 nucleotides matching TRBD2. After removal of 3 bases from V and 5 bases from J, the junction contained 4 bases not matched to a gene. This CDR3 contains 16 residues. Per germline, CDR1 SEHNR and CDR2 FQNEAQ (reference sequence). DNA for the CDR3: TGTGCCAGCAGCTTGGGACTAGCGGGAGCGGGAGATACGCAGTATTTT. Translation gives CASSLGLAGAGDTQYF.

This clonotype was detected a few times. Here the CDR3 reads CASSHDRGYHQETQYF. DNA of the CDR3: TGTGCCAGCAGCCACGACAGGGGATACCACCAAGAGACCCAGTACTTC. The V gene is TRBV10-3, the J gene TRBJ2-5, with TRBD1 matching 8 bases. This CDR3 has 16 residues. Germline CDR1 reads ENHRY; CDR2 reads SYGVKD. With 10 bases clipped from V and 0 bases from J, the junction kept 13 bases outside the gene matches.

This clonotype was recorded at least ten times. The chain combines TRBV19 with TRBJ1-1, with D uncertain. The germline V gene has CDR1 LNHDA and CDR2 SQIVND (reference sequence). V lost 1 base and J 6 bases, leaving 18 bases between the germline ends. The CDR3 runs 16 residues. CDR3 in DNA: TGTGCCAGTAGTATAGCCGGACTGGGCAGGAGGGCTGAAGCTTTCTTT. It yields the protein CASSIAGLGRRAEAFF.

This clonotype was seen ten or more times. The chain couples TRBV12-3 or TRBV12-4 to TRBJ1-5; TRBD1 might be the D (6 bases). V lost 3 bases, J lost 0 bases, and 9 bases lay in between. CDR3 size: 15 residues. CDR3 residues: CASSFGTHSNQPQHF. As DNA, the CDR3 is TGTGCCAGCAGTTTTGGGACACATAGCAATCAGCCCCAGCATTTT.

The genes are TRBV19 and TRBJ1-5; D not certain. The germline V and J ends were trimmed by 3 bases and 0 bases, with 9 bases remaining between them. Looked up from germline, CDR1 is LNHDA and CDR2 is SQIVND (reference sequence). The CDR3 consists of 15 residues. CDR3 nucleotides: TGTGCCAGTAGTATGGAACAGAATAGCAATCAGCCCCAGCATTTT. Translation gives CASSMEQNSNQPQHF.

This clonotype appeared many times. The CDR3 DNA is TGTGCCAGCAGCTTAGGGGTGCGGCGGCCTACCCTCTCCTACGAGCAGTACTTC. Amino acid sequence: CASSLGVRRPTLSYEQYF. This rearrangement joins TRBV13 to TRBJ2-7; D not resolved. Trimming stripped 0 bases from V and 0 bases from J, with 18 bases between. The CDR3 totals 18 residues. Looked up from germline, CDR1 is PRHDT and CDR2 is FYEKMQ (reference sequence).

This clonotype was observed at least ten times. J is TRBJ2-2 and V is TRBV12-3 or TRBV12-4, with TRBD2 identical over 9 bases. Trimming at V came to 5 bases and at J to 11 bases, leaving 6 bases not matched to a gene. The CDR3 runs to 13 residues. The CDR3 here is CASSGRLAVELFF. CDR3 nucleotide sequence: TGTGCCAGCAGTGGACGACTAGCGGTAGAGCTGTTTTTT.

The DNA for the CDR3 is TGTGCCAGCAGCGGCGGGGGGGACAGGGGCGGGGAGACCCAGTACTTC. Protein product: CASSGGGDRGGETQYF. The chain is built from TRBV9 and TRBJ2-5, with D possibly matching TRBD1 (10 bases). In germline, CDR1 is SGDLS, CDR2 YYNGEE. V was cut by 3 bases and J by 5 bases, with 20 bases left in between. CDR3 length equals 16 residues.

In its sample, this clonotype was seen many times. The V call is TRBV7-9, the J call TRBJ2-5; 14 bases match TRBD2. V lost 7 bases to trimming and J lost 7 bases; unmatched junction nucleotides: 26. Germline V gene data show CDR1 as SEHNR and CDR2 as FQNEAQ (reference sequence). The CDR3 is made up of 21 amino acids. CDR3 sequence: CASTPPGPGLAGDQAHWTQYF. In DNA form, the CDR3 reads TGTGCCAGCACGCCCCCTGGCCCGGGACTAGCGGGAGACCAGGCCCATTGGACCCAGTACTTC.

The table lists this clonotype with many counts. CDR3 protein: CASSSGQGRNYGYTF. The CDR3 DNA reads TGTGCCAGCAGTTCAGGACAGGGGAGGAACTATGGCTACACCTTC. The chain is built from TRBV6-5 and TRBJ1-2; the match to TRBD1 covers 9 bases. Trimming took 4 bases from V and 2 from J; bases not matched to a gene: 5. The CDR3 totals 15 residues. The germline gives CDR1 MNHEY, CDR2 SVGAGI.

This chain uses TRBV5-4 with TRBJ1-3, with D possibly matching TRBD1 (5 bases). V lost 1 base and J 7 bases, leaving 15 bases between the germline ends. CDR3 size: 15 residues. Germline-derived CDR1 and CDR2 are SGHNT and YYREEE (reference sequence). The chain's CDR3 is CASSLRGGSRNTIYF. In DNA, the CDR3 is TGTGCCAGCAGCTTGCGCGGGGGTTCAAGGAACACCATATATTTT.

V is TRBV19 and J is TRBJ2-5; 11 bases are shared with TRBD1. There are 14 residues in the CDR3. Germline V gene data show CDR1 as LNHDA and CDR2 as SQIVND (reference sequence). The junction had 5 bases not matched to a gene; V was cut back by 7 bases and J by 4 bases. The CDR3 DNA reads as TGTGCCAGTAACTCCGGGACAGGGGGAGAGACCCAGTACTTC. Encoded protein: CASNSGTGGETQYF.

This clonotype was seen ten or more times. J is TRBJ2-5 and V is TRBV20-1; TRBD2 matches at 11 bases. Germline V lookup: CDR1 DFQATT, CDR2 SNEGSKA (reference sequence). V was pared by 2 bases and J by 5 bases, with 4 bases of the junction left unmatched. The CDR3 extends over 14 amino acids. The CDR3 loop is CSARTSGGRETQYF. The CDR3 nucleotides read TGCAGTGCTAGAACTAGCGGGGGTCGGGAGACCCAGTACTTC.

This clonotype was seen a few times. V is TRBV7-9 and J is TRBJ1-2; D gene ambiguous. V dropped 5 bases and J dropped 4 bases, with 23 bases sitting between them. The CDR3 has 17 residues. Germline V gene lookup returns CDR1 SEHNR and CDR2 FQNEAQ (reference sequence). The CDR3: CASSPGIIGLRGYGYTF. CDR3 in DNA: TGTGCCAGCAGCCCAGGAATAATAGGGTTAAGAGGCTATGGCTACACCTTC.

The chain couples TRBV24-1 to TRBJ1-4; perhaps TRBD1 as D (5 bases). CDR1 is KGHDR and CDR2 is SFDVKD in the germline V gene. The CDR3 covers 13 residues. Written as DNA, the CDR3 is TGTGTCAGCAACCATGACGGGAGGGGCAGACTGTTTTTT. It encodes CVSNHDGRGRLFF.